The clone carrying this T cell receptor beta chain has at least ten counts. The antigen remains unidentified. Trimming took 4 bases from V and 8 from J; bases not matched to a gene: 11. CDR1 is LGHNA, CDR2 YNFKEQ, per germline. The length of the CDR3 is 15 residues. Sample time point: pre-sensitization, week 0. Treatment noted: therapeutic diphenylcyclopropenone sensitization with weekly scalp DPC. The sample is drawn from a study of human T cells and chemical hapten exposure. Study-level background: Each week of the roughly 26-week study, patients had diphenylcyclopropenone applied to the scalp.

Overall study findings and caveats: In comparison with controls, expanded TCRs gave rise to a significantly larger number of large CDR3 similarity clusters.

Unique molecular identifiers were attached to individual cDNA molecules within the library. As handled by the study authors: A per-sample median of 95,638 TCRs was observed, with a range of roughly 23,224 to 700,000. Using its own MiXCR run on the RACE reads, TCRdb lists one record per CDR3 protein. TCRdb's processing, not the authors', yielded these V and J calls. Among over 300,000 distinct CDR3 sequences listed, approximately 5% were seen once. The rearrangement links TRBV4-2 to TRBJ1-2; 9 bases are shared with TRBD1. The sequence came from a woman aged 45 to 65 with alopecia areata. Some clones in this sample may be carry-over from other donors' samples. The sequencing here drew on whole blood, taken in connection with sensitization to the hapten diphenylcyclopropenone (DPC). DNA for the CDR3: TGTGCCAGCAGCCCAGAGCTACAGGGGGCTGAGGGCTACACCTTC. Its translation: CASSPELQGAEGYTF.